This is a list of T cell receptor beta chains from one sample in a study of cytomegalovirus exposure and HLA in healthy donors. TCRdb's table, derived via immunoSEQ multiplex PCR, lists solely in-frame clones and lacks some. The profile shows some 91,000 clones, roughly 78% of them singletons. The sequencing input was PBMCs. These TCRs come from a woman in her fifties or sixties in good health and CMV-seronegative. Each CDR3 is given with its conserved first and last residue. A D gene is named only where the DNA matches it firmly. Clone size appears in some rows only: once, few, many, or a class for an expanded clone.

>TRBV28|TRBD1|.|TRBJ1-4
TGTGCCAGCAGTTTAGGACAGGGATTTCGAGAAAAACTGTTTTTT
CASSLGQGFREKLFF
>TRBV28|.|.|TRBJ1-2
TGTGCCAGCAGTTCCGGAGTTAACTATGGCTACACCTTC
CASSSGVNYGYTF
>TRBV6-5|.|.|TRBJ1-5
TGTGCCAGCAGTCCGAACGGGGATCAGCCCCAGCATTTT
CASSPNGDQPQHF
>TRBV10-3|.|.|TRBJ1-5
TGTGCCATCAGTAAATCATTCAATCAGCCCCAGCATTTT
CAISKSFNQPQHF
>TRBV7-2|TRBD1|.|TRBJ1-6
TGTGCCAGCAGCCGGACAGGTGGGGAAAATTCACCCCTCCACTTT
CASSRTGGENSPLHF
>TRBV19|.|.|TRBJ1-2
TGTGCCACCTCCTCGGAGATTTATGGCTACACCTTC
CATSSEIYGYTF
>TRBV29-1|TRBD1|.|TRBJ1-2
TGCAGCGTGCTGGCCGGGACAGCTAACTATGGCTACACCTTC
CSVLAGTANYGYTF
>TRBV7-9|TRBD2|.|TRBJ2-1
TGTGCCAGCAGCCCCGGGACTAGCGGGGGGGTCAATGAGCAGTTCTTC
CASSPGTSGGVNEQFF
>TRBV5-1|TRBD1|.|TRBJ2-2
TGCGCCAGCAGCCTGGGACAGTTCGGGGAGCTGTTTTTT
CASSLGQFGELFF
>TRBV5-1|.|.|TRBJ1-4
TGCGCCAGCAGCGTGGACGGACAAGATGAAAAACTGTTTTTT
CASSVDGQDEKLFF
>TRBV18|.|few|TRBJ2-5
TGTGCCAGCTCCTTGGACTATCAAGAGACCCAGTACTTC
CASSLDYQETQYF
>TRBV5-4|TRBD2|.|TRBJ2-5
TGTGCCAGCAGCTTGCGTCTAGCGGGGGAGGGAGAGACCCAGTACTTC
CASSLRLAGEGETQYF
>TRBV28|.|.|TRBJ1-2
TGTGCCAGCAGTTTGGCAGGCGTTCTATATGGCTACACCTTC
CASSLAGVLYGYTF
>TRBV7-9|TRBD1|.|TRBJ1-2
TGTGCCAGCTCCCCCCCGCAGGGGGTACATGGCTACACCTTC
CASSPPQGVHGYTF
>TRBV5-4|TRBD2|few|TRBJ2-7
TGTGCCAGCAGCTTGTCTAGCGGGAGGGCGAACGTGCAGTACTTC
CASSLSSGRANVQYF
>TRBV5-1|TRBD2|.|TRBJ2-3
TGCGCCAGCAGCCCGCTCAGCGGGGACACAGATACGCAGTATTTT
CASSPLSGDTDTQYF
>TRBV5-1|.|.|TRBJ2-5
TGCGCCAGCAGCAGGTCGGAGGTCGGGCAAGAGACCCAGTACTTC
CASSRSEVGQETQYF
>TRBV6-5|.|.|TRBJ2-3
TGTGCCAGCAGTTACTACTCCGGGATGTGGGATACGCAGTATTTT
CASSYYSGMWDTQYF
>TRBV29-1|.|.|TRBJ2-3
TGCAGCGTTGACGGTCTAGCTGTCGATACGCAGTATTTT
CSVDGLAVDTQYF
>TRBV6-6|TRBD2|.|TRBJ2-1
TGTGCCAGCAGTTACGACCCTAGCGGGAGGGTTGAGCAGTTCTTC
CASSYDPSGRVEQFF
>TRBV7-8|.|.|TRBJ1-5
TGTGCCAGCAGCTCACAGGGATTACATCAGCCCCAGCATTTT
CASSSQGLHQPQHF
>TRBV4-3|.|once|TRBJ1-2
TGCGCCAGCAGCCAACCACAAACGGGGGGTGTTGGCTACACCTTC
CASSQPQTGGVGYTF
>TRBV7-9|.|once|TRBJ1-1
TGTGCCAGCAGCCCCCGGGGGTGGGCGGCGAACACTGAAGCTTTCTTT
CASSPRGWAANTEAFF
>TRBV6-5|.|.|TRBJ2-7
TGTGCCAGCAGCAGGGCTTTCGACGAGCAGTACTTC
CASSRAFDEQYF
>TRBV19|TRBD2|.|TRBJ2-5
TGTGCCAGTAGTGCACTTGGGGAGGGTCCCCAAGTGACCCAGTACTTC
CASSALGEGPQVTQYF
>TRBV19|.|.|TRBJ2-7
TGTGCCAGTAGTATCGGCTACGAGCAGTACTTC
CASSIGYEQYF
>TRBV10-2|TRBD1|.|TRBJ2-1
TGCGCCAGCAGTGGGGGACAGGGGTCGAGGGGTGAGCAGTTCTTC
CASSGGQGSRGEQFF
>TRBV18|.|.|TRBJ1-4
TGTGCCAGCTCACTCTTCGAGTCAACTAATGAAAAACTGTTTTTT
CASSLFESTNEKLFF
>TRBV7-9|TRBD1|.|TRBJ2-1
TGTGCCAGCAGTCCCCAACAGGGGGCGCGTGTTAATGAGCAGTTCTTC
CASSPQQGARVNEQFF